This TCR beta chain came from a study of lung T cells in sarcoidosis with Löfgren's syndrome. Study context: Analyses focused on Löfgren's syndrome patients. Study conclusions and caveats: TRAV12-1 and TRBV2 were reportedly most expanded in Löfgren's patients.

TCRdb fed the reads into MiXCR, producing one record per CDR3 protein. The sample contains 60,000 to 70,000 distinct CDR3 sequences, 21% of which appear only once. This clonotype came up a few times. The antigen is unknown. CDR1 and CDR2 (germline): LGHNT, FRNRAP. The CDR3 has 15 amino acids. Trimming removed 7 bases at V and 2 bases at J, with 17 bases between. The V call is TRBV12-5, the J call TRBJ2-5, with D perhaps matching TRBD1 (6 bases). Material for sequencing was CD4+ T cells from PBMCs. This receptor was obtained from a human donor with sarcoidosis (Löfgren's syndrome or another form), or a control subject (not recorded which). In DNA form, the CDR3 reads TGTGCTAGTGCCCACGGCAGGGGTCATCAAGAGACCCAGTACTTC. Translation gives CASAHGRGHQETQYF.